One sample yielded the 26 T cell receptor beta chains listed below, sequenced in a study of cytomegalovirus exposure and HLA in healthy donors. Primers for the PCR totalled 60 Vbeta and 13 Jbeta. Repertoires were generated with immunoSEQ multiplex PCR, while TCRdb's copy carries only in-frame clones and drops some. The sample has about 33,000 clones, about half seen once. Sequenced material: PBMCs. The receptors originated from a woman aged 35 to 49 in good health and CMV-seropositive.

The genes are TRBV7-9 and TRBJ2-5; the D is unclear. Trimming left V 0 bases short and J 0 bases short, with 11 bases between. Germline CDR1 SEHNR, CDR2 FQNEAQ (reference sequence). The CDR3 runs 16 residues. The CDR3: CASSLASTRYQETQYF. The CDR3, as DNA: TGTGCCAGCAGCTTAGCCTCTACCAGGTACCAAGAGACCCAGTACTTC.

This clone occurred a few times. In DNA, the CDR3 is TGTGCTAGTGGTTTGTTCTACGGGACAGGGAGCTATAATTCACCCCTCCACTTT. Its protein is CASGLFYGTGSYNSPLHF. The J gene is TRBJ1-6, the V gene TRBV12-5; 9 bases agree with TRBD1. CDR1 is LGHNT, CDR2 FRNRAP, per germline. This CDR3 is built from 18 residues. J lost 3 bases, V lost 2 bases, and 8 bases had no gene match.

V is TRBV5-1 and J is TRBJ2-7; TRBD2 agrees at 13 bases. Trimming removed 1 base from V and 0 bases from J; junction bases left unmatched: 4. Germline-derived CDR1 and CDR2 are SGHRS and YFSETQ. This CDR3 is 17 amino acids long. This CDR3 is CASSLTSGGVNSYEQYF. The CDR3, as DNA: TGCGCCAGCAGCTTGACTAGCGGGGGGGTCAACTCCTACGAGCAGTACTTC.

The V and J genes are TRBV10-1 and TRBJ2-3, with TRBD2 matching 7 bases. Germline CDR1 reads WNHNN; CDR2 reads SYGVQD (reference sequence). After removal of 3 bases from V and 5 bases from J, the junction contained 8 bases not matched to a gene. CDR3 length equals 15 residues. The CDR3 loop is CASSDGEGTLDTQYF. CDR3 DNA sequence: TGCGCCAGCAGTGATGGGGAGGGAACCCTAGATACGCAGTATTTT.

CDR3 region: CASSPPGQGYEQFF. CDR3 DNA sequence: TGTGCCAGCAGCCCTCCGGGACAGGGGTATGAGCAGTTCTTC. The chain employs TRBV5-5 and TRBJ2-1, with 10 bases fitting TRBD1. V gave up 4 bases and J gave up 8 bases; unmatched junction bases: 6. The CDR3 consists of 14 residues. CDR1 and CDR2 (germline): SGHKS, YYEKEE (reference sequence).

As for this clone: Mismatch with germline at one junction end may stem from a read error. The chain uses TRBV11-2 and TRBJ1-1; no clear D gene. The germline V gene encodes CDR1 SGHAT and CDR2 FQNNGV. This CDR3 spans 14 amino acids. The CDR3: CASSLTTLNIEAFF. CDR3 sequence (DNA): TGTGCCAGCAGCTTAACTACCCTGAACATTGAAGCTTTCTTT.

This clone was detected only once. The chain couples TRBV11-2 to TRBJ2-1, with 13 bases lining up with TRBD2. The J segment lost 9 bases and the V segment lost 5 bases, leaving 7 bases of the junction unmatched. Germline CDR1 is SGHAT and CDR2 is FQNNGV. The CDR3 contains 15 residues. CDR3 loop: CASSQLAGGPSEQFF. The CDR3, as DNA: TGTGCCAGCAGCCAACTAGCGGGGGGGCCTAGTGAGCAGTTCTTC. The whole variable domain, remainder taken from reference TRBV11-2 and TRBJ2-1, is EAGVAQSPRYKIIEKRQSVAFWCNPISGHATLYWYQQILGQGPKLLIQFQNNGVVDDSQLPKDRFSAERLKGVDSTLKIQPAKLEDSAVYLCASSQLAGGPSEQFFGPGTRLTVL.

The genes are TRBV5-6 and TRBJ2-7, with 7 positions matching TRBD1. V dropped 4 bases and J dropped 3; count of bases not matched to a gene: 7. The CDR3 contains 14 residues. CDR1 is SGHDT and CDR2 is YYEEEE in the germline V gene. This CDR3 reads CASSPTGKVYEQYF. The CDR3 DNA sequence: TGTGCCAGCAGCCCGACAGGGAAGGTCTACGAGCAGTACTTC. Full variable domain (remainder filled in from reference TRBV5-6 and TRBJ2-7): DAGVTQSPTHLIKTRGQQVTLRCSPKSGHDTVSWYQQALGQGPQFIFQYYEEEERQRGNFPDRFSGHQFPNYSSELNVNALLLGDSALYLCASSPTGKVYEQYFGPGTRLTVT.

This clone was observed a few times. The chain is built from TRBV19 and TRBJ2-5; D may be TRBD1 (6 bases). V lost 8 bases, J lost 6 bases, and 10 bases lay in between. The germline V gene encodes CDR1 LNHDA and CDR2 SQIVND (reference sequence). This CDR3 spans 11 amino acids. CDR3 nucleotides: TGTGCCAGTGGACAGAGGAAGACCCAGTACTTC. Protein: CASGQRKTQYF.

The V call is TRBV7-9, the J call TRBJ2-6; 11 nucleotides match TRBD1. Germline values: CDR1 SEHNR, CDR2 FQNEAQ (reference sequence). This CDR3 region has 18 residues. Trimming cost V 5 bases and J 1 base; bases outside gene matches: 7. CDR3 DNA sequence: TGTGCCAGCAGCACCCGGACAGGGGGCGTTTCTGGGGCCAACGTCCTGACTTTC. Amino acids: CASSTRTGGVSGANVLTF.

This clone was seen once. The chain links TRBV30 to TRBJ1-2; D is unresolved. CDR1 and CDR2 from the germline V gene are GTSNPN and SVGIG (reference sequence). The ends were cut back, 3 bases at V and 6 bases at J, with 17 bases in the middle. The CDR3 runs to 14 residues. This CDR3 is CAWSEGRPLDGYTF. The DNA of the CDR3 is TGTGCCTGGAGCGAGGGCCGACCTCTCGATGGCTACACCTTC.

This clone turned up a few times. The J gene is TRBJ1-6, the V gene TRBV7-9; tentatively, D is TRBD1 (6 bases). The CDR3 has 14 residues. The V end was cut by 5 bases, the J end by 7 bases, with 12 bases between. Germline V gene sequence: CDR1 SEHNR, CDR2 FQNEAQ (reference sequence). The CDR3 loop reads CASSPDSRNSPLHF. The DNA for the CDR3 is TGTGCCAGCAGCCCGGACAGTCGGAATTCACCCCTCCACTTT. The whole variable domain, remainder taken from reference TRBV7-9 and TRBJ1-6, is DTGVSQNPRHKITKRGQNVTFRCDPISEHNRLYWYRQTLGQGPEFLTYFQNEAQLEKSRLLSDRFSAERPKGSFSTLEIQRTEQGDSAMYLCASSPDSRNSPLHFGNGTRLTVT.

This clone was counted once. This rearrangement joins TRBV7-2 to TRBJ2-3; TRBD2 matches at 9 bases. This CDR3 spans 15 amino acids. Germline V gives CDR1 SGHTA, CDR2 FQGNSA. V was clipped by 3 bases and J by 2 bases; unmatched bases: 3. CDR3 region: CASSFASGNTDTQYF. DNA for the CDR3: TGTGCCAGCAGCTTCGCTAGCGGGAACACAGATACGCAGTATTTT.

The chain has TRBV7-9 and TRBJ2-7; 10 bases match TRBD1. J was trimmed by 5 bases and V by 1 base; bases with no gene match: 5. Germline CDR1 is SEHNR and CDR2 is FQNEAQ (reference sequence). The CDR3 runs to 15 residues. In DNA form, the CDR3 reads TGTGCCAGCAGCTTAGGGGGGACAGGGGTCCACGAGCAGTACTTC. As protein: CASSLGGTGVHEQYF.

The chain is built from TRBV28 and TRBJ2-5; 8 bases line up with TRBD2. V trimming: 3 bases; J trimming: 2 bases; junction bases outside the gene matches: 2. Germline CDR1 MDHEN, CDR2 SYDVKM. The CDR3 runs 14 residues. CDR3 DNA sequence: TGTGCCAGCAGTTTGAGCGGGGGTCAAGAGACCCAGTACTTC. Its translation: CASSLSGGQETQYF.

This clone was detected a few times. The CDR3 DNA is TGCGCCAGCAGCCAAGTCGGGGGAACCCCTACCTACGAGCAGTACTTC. This sequence encodes CASSQVGGTPTYEQYF. The chain couples TRBV4-1 to TRBJ2-7; possible D gene TRBD2, 6 bases. The CDR3 sequence is 16 residues long. Germline loops: CDR1 MGHRA, CDR2 YSYEKL. V lost 1 base and J 2 bases, leaving 15 bases between the germline ends.

The V and J genes are TRBV19 and TRBJ2-7; 8 nucleotides align to TRBD2. Germline lookup yields CDR1 LNHDA and CDR2 SQIVND (reference sequence). The CDR3 length is 14 residues. J lost 3 bases, V lost 5 bases, and 6 bases had no gene match. The CDR3 reads CASSGGLAGYEQYF. CDR3 nucleotide sequence: TGTGCCAGTAGTGGTGGACTAGCTGGCTACGAGCAGTACTTC.

The chain is built from TRBV30 and TRBJ2-3; no clear D gene. This CDR3 has 13 residues. Germline-derived CDR1 and CDR2 are GTSNPN and SVGIG (reference sequence). The V and J ends lost 4 bases and 1 base respectively, with 9 bases between them. CDR3 DNA sequence: TGTGCCTGGACAATGAGAGGCACAGATACGCAGTATTTT. This encodes CAWTMRGTDTQYF. Full variable domain (outside the CDR3, taken from reference TRBV30 and TRBJ2-3): SQTIHQWPATLVQPVGSPLSLECTVEGTSNPNLYWYRQAAGRGLQLLFYSVGIGQISSEVPQNLSASRPQDRQFILSSKKLLLSDSGFYLCAWTMRGTDTQYFGPGTRLTVL.

This clone was counted a few times. This chain joins TRBV4-3 and TRBJ2-3; tentative D call: TRBD2 (6 bases). The CDR3 extends over 15 amino acids. The ends were cut back, 0 bases at V and 4 bases at J, with 11 bases in the middle. Germline lookup yields CDR1 LGHNA and CDR2 YSLEER. For the CDR3, the DNA is TGCGCCAGCAGCCAAGAGGGAACTAGCTCAGATACGCAGTATTTT. Translated, it gives CASSQEGTSSDTQYF.

The chain's CDR3 is CASSQAPSFSGANVLTF. DNA of the CDR3: TGCGCCAGCAGCCAAGCACCGAGCTTTTCTGGGGCCAACGTCCTGACTTTC. This rearrangement joins TRBV4-3 to TRBJ2-6; the D is unclear. From germline, CDR1 is LGHNA and CDR2 YSLEER. The CDR3 loop spans 17 amino acids. V lost 1 base to trimming and J lost 1 base, with 11 bases between them.

This clone occurred a few times. J is TRBJ1-2 and V is TRBV28, with 7 bases fitting TRBD1. Germline CDR1 is MDHEN and CDR2 is SYDVKM. The CDR3 runs to 12 residues. Trimming at V came to 4 bases and at J to 4 bases, leaving 0 bases not matched to a gene. CDR3 DNA: TGTGCCAGCAGTTCAGGGGGCTATGGCTACACCTTC. This gives the protein CASSSGGYGYTF.

The V gene is TRBV7-7, the J gene TRBJ1-1; D gene uncertain. Germline V gives CDR1 SSHAT, CDR2 FNYEAQ (reference sequence). The CDR3 is 14 amino acids. Deletions cut 2 bases from V and 3 bases from J, with 10 bases between. In DNA, the CDR3 is TGTGCCAGCAGCTTATCCCTCGCGGACACTGAAGCTTTCTTT. Translation: CASSLSLADTEAFF.

The chain has TRBV5-4 and TRBJ2-3; no definite D call. V was shortened by 3 bases and J by 8 bases, with 7 bases between the two germline ends. CDR3 length equals 11 residues. Germline loops: CDR1 SGHNT, CDR2 YYREEE (reference sequence). In DNA form, the CDR3 reads TGTGCCAGCAGCTCATCGAGTACGCAGTATTTT. As protein: CASSSSSTQYF.

The chain couples TRBV30 to TRBJ1-5, with 9 bases matching TRBD1. CDR3 length: 15 amino acids. Germline assignment: CDR1 GTSNPN and CDR2 SVGIG (reference sequence). V lost 3 bases to trimming and J lost 10 bases; unmatched junction nucleotides: 13. The CDR3 spells CAWRKLGQGFHPQHF. In nucleotides, the CDR3 is TGTGCCTGGAGGAAACTTGGACAGGGGTTCCATCCCCAGCATTTT.

The chain combines TRBV19 with TRBJ2-7, with 7 bases identical to TRBD2. Germline assignment: CDR1 LNHDA and CDR2 SQIVND (reference sequence). J was trimmed by 4 bases and V by 1 base; bases with no gene match: 7. This CDR3 has 15 amino acids. CDR3 sequence: CASSIGPTSQYEQYF. The CDR3 DNA reads as TGTGCCAGTAGTATAGGACCGACTAGCCAGTACGAGCAGTACTTC.

DNA of the CDR3: TGTGCCAGCAGACCGGGACTAGCTTCAGATACGCAGTATTTT. Translating gives CASRPGLASDTQYF. The chain carries TRBV7-3 and TRBJ2-3; 9 bases are a match to TRBD2. V was clipped by 6 bases and J by 4 bases; unmatched bases: 5. The CDR3 extends over 14 amino acids. Germline V gene sequence: CDR1 SGHTA, CDR2 FQGTGA.